This T cell receptor beta chain was obtained from a study of T-cell memory formation after mild COVID-19. Across the whole study: TCR clusters mostly belonged to single donors.

TCRdb itself ran the 5' RACE reads through MiXCR, one entry per CDR3 protein. The sample contains about 470,000 distinct CDR3 sequences, roughly 25% of which appear only once. Germline V gives CDR1 SEHNR, CDR2 FQNEAQ (reference sequence). V lost 5 bases to trimming and J lost 3 bases; unmatched junction nucleotides: 8. This CDR3 has 15 amino acids. This clonotype has only a few counts. This rearrangement joins TRBV7-9 to TRBJ2-7, with 9 bases aligning to TRBD1. Sequencing was carried out using PBMCs or a T cell subset sorted from them (not recorded which). The sequence was obtained from an adult woman who had mild COVID-19 (a few samples of this study predate the infection). Cell type and time point are not known. CDR3 sequence reads: CASSGRGTGSYEQYF. CDR3 DNA: TGTGCCAGCAGCGGTCGCGGGACAGGGAGCTACGAGCAGTACTTC. Combining the CDR3 with reference TRBV7-9 and TRBJ2-7 gives the whole variable domain DTGVSQNPRHKITKRGQNVTFRCDPISEHNRLYWYRQTLGQGPEFLTYFQNEAQLEKSRLLSDRFSAERPKGSFSTLEIQRTEQGDSAMYLCASSGRGTGSYEQYFGPGTRLTVT.